Here is one T cell receptor beta chain with its context. The data derive from a study of control samples from healthy donors and cancer patients. The CDR3 is 15 residues long. CDR1 and CDR2 from the germline V gene are MGHRA and YSYEKL. V was pared by 1 base and J by 3 bases, with 4 bases of the junction left unmatched. TCRdb's copy holds only in-frame clones and misses some; the assay was immunoSEQ multiplex PCR. The record lists roughly 190,000 clones, of which the ten most abundant hold 2% to 2.5%. This TCR derives from a woman aged 30 to 39 in good health. Sample: blood. This chain links TRBV4-1 with TRBJ1-2; TRBD1 matches at 8 bases. CDR3 in DNA: TGCGCCAGCAGCCAAGGGGAGACAGGGGACTATGGCTACACCTTC. Translating gives CASSQGETGDYGYTF.